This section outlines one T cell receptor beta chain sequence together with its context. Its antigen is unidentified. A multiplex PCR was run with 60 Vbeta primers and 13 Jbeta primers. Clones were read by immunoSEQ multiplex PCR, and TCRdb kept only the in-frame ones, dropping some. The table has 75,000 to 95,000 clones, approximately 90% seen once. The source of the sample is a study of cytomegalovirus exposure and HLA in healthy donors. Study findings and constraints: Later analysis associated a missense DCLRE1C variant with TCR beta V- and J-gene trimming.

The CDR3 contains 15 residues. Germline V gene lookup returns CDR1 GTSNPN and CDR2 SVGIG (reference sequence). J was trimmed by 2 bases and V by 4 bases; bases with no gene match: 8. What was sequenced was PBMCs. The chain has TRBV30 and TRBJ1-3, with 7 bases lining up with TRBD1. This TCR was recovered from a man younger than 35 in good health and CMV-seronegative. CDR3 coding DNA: TGTGCCTGGAAGAACACAGGGGTCCCTGGAAACACCATATATTTT. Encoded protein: CAWKNTGVPGNTIYF.